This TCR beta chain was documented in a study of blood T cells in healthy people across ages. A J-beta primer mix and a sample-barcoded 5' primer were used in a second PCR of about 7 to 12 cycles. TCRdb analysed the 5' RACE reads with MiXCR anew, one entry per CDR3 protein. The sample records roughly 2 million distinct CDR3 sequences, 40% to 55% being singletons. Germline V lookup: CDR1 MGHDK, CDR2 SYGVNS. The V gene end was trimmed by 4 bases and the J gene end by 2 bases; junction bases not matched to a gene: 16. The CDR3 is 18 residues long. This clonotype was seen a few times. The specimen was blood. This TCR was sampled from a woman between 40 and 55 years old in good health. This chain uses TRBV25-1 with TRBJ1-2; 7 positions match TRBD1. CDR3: CASSGPLVGGGWNYGYTF. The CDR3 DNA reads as TGTGCCAGCAGTGGCCCCCTTGTAGGGGGCGGATGGAACTATGGCTACACCTTC.